These 20 T cell receptor beta chains originate from one sample sequenced in a study of blood T cell repertoires in COVID-19. Profiled with immunoSEQ multiplex PCR; TCRdb holds only in-frame clones, not every one. The sample consists of about 80,000 clones, approximately 80% of them appearing once. Sequencing was carried out using peripheral blood. All receptors derive from a woman over 75 with acute or convalescent COVID-19.

V gene TRBV13 combines with J gene TRBJ2-5, with 13 bases fitting TRBD2. Germline loops: CDR1 PRHDT, CDR2 FYEKMQ (reference sequence). V was pared by 1 base and J by 1 base, with 3 bases of the junction left unmatched. The CDR3 totals 17 residues. CDR3 in DNA: TGTGCCAGCAGCTTAGTCGGACTAGCGGGGGTCCAAGAGACCCAGTACTTC. Its protein is CASSLVGLAGVQETQYF.

V gene TRBV27 combines with J gene TRBJ2-1; 10 positions match TRBD2. CDR3 length: 15 amino acids. Germline lookup yields CDR1 MNHEY and CDR2 SMNVEV (reference sequence). Trimming cost V 10 bases and J 4 bases; bases outside gene matches: 10. The CDR3 DNA reads as TGTGCCACTGAACCGACTAGCGGGCTTTACAATGAGCAGTTCTTC. Protein: CATEPTSGLYNEQFF.

This clone was picked up a small number of times. V gene TRBV5-4 combines with J gene TRBJ2-5, with 12 bases aligning to TRBD2. The CDR3 spans 14 residues. V was pared by 4 bases and J by 5 bases, with 3 bases of the junction left unmatched. CDR1 SGHNT and CDR2 YYREEE come from the germline V gene (reference sequence). CDR3 sequence reads: CASSRLAGAETQYF. CDR3 in DNA: TGTGCCAGCAGCCGACTAGCGGGGGCGGAGACCCAGTACTTC.

The rearrangement links TRBV7-8 to TRBJ1-1; 8 nucleotides agree with TRBD1. J gave up 0 bases and V 3 bases, and 6 bases lay outside the gene matches. The CDR3 has 16 residues. Germline V gene data show CDR1 as SGHVS and CDR2 as FQNEAQ. The CDR3 protein is CASSFLPGQVNTEAFF. CDR3 bases: TGTGCCAGCAGCTTCTTACCGGGACAGGTGAACACTGAAGCTTTCTTT.

This chain uses TRBV6-4 with TRBJ2-1; TRBD2 is a possible D gene (6 bases). Germline CDR1 MRHNA, CDR2 SNTAGT. This CDR3 is built from 14 residues. V lost 2 bases to trimming and J lost 8 bases, with 13 bases between them. CDR3 in DNA: TGTGCCAGCAGTGACCCTGGCGGGGCCCATGAGCAGTTCTTC. Its protein product is CASSDPGGAHEQFF.

CDR3 coding DNA: TGTGCCAGCAGCCAAGCCGGGAGGGACTATGGCTACACCTTC. Translation gives CASSQAGRDYGYTF. The rearrangement uses TRBV3-1 (or the pseudogene TRBV3-2) and TRBJ1-2; the D is unclear. This CDR3 comprises 14 residues. The V end lost 1 base, the J end lost 3 bases, and 9 bases lay between the germline ends. Germline V lookup: CDR1 LGHDT, CDR2 YNNKEL (reference sequence).

The chain employs TRBV7-2 and TRBJ1-3; D is perhaps TRBD1 (5 bases). The CDR3 is 16 residues long. V was trimmed by 1 base and J by 0 bases, leaving 10 bases between them. Germline V lookup: CDR1 SGHTA, CDR2 FQGNSA. Written as DNA, the CDR3 is TGTGCCAGCAGCTTAGGACAGCCAAGCTCTGGAAACACCATATATTTT. Protein: CASSLGQPSSGNTIYF.

The chain has TRBV7-9 and TRBJ1-5; TRBD1 matches 9 bases. The CDR3 consists of 17 residues. V shed 0 bases and J 3 bases; nucleotides not matched to a gene: 6. The germline V gene encodes CDR1 SEHNR and CDR2 FQNEAQ (reference sequence). The CDR3 DNA follows: TGTGCCAGCAGCTTAGCGCTGGGGACAGGGATCAATCAGCCCCAGCATTTT. Protein: CASSLALGTGINQPQHF.

This clone was observed a few times. The DNA of the CDR3 is TGTGCCAGCAGCTTAGTTGGAGGCAGCTCCTACGAGCAGTACTTC. Translating it yields CASSLVGGSSYEQYF. This chain uses TRBV7-2 with TRBJ2-7; perhaps TRBD2 as D (5 bases). V dropped 1 base and J dropped 0 bases, with 10 bases sitting between them. Per germline, CDR1 SGHTA and CDR2 FQGNSA. The CDR3 has 15 residues.

The chain carries TRBV5-1 and TRBJ2-7, with a weak D call TRBD2 (7 bases). CDR3 length: 15 residues. V was shortened by 0 bases and J by 3 bases, with 13 bases between the two germline ends. CDR1 and CDR2 (germline): SGHRS, YFSETQ. In nucleotides, the CDR3 is TGCGCCAGCAGCTTGGTGGGAGGGGGAAACTACGAGCAGTACTTC. It is translated as CASSLVGGGNYEQYF.

The chain employs TRBV6-5 and TRBJ1-6; D call uncertain. The CDR3 totals 14 residues. Between the trimmed V and J ends, which lost 10 bases and 0 bases, there was a span of 10 bases. Germline lookup yields CDR1 MNHEY and CDR2 SVGAGI. CDR3 in DNA: TGTGCCACCCACAGTGGCTCCTATAATTCACCCCTCCACTTT. Protein: CATHSGSYNSPLHF.

The rearrangement links TRBV11-2 to TRBJ1-4; no clear D. The CDR3 extends over 17 amino acids. Trimming pared 5 bases from V and 0 bases from J, leaving 16 bases between. CDR1 SGHAT and CDR2 FQNNGV come from the germline V gene. CDR3 DNA sequence: TGTGCCAGCAGCCGGGTCCCGATTTTCGCAACTAATGAAAAACTGTTTTTT. This translates into CASSRVPIFATNEKLFF.

The V gene is TRBV6-2 or TRBV6-3, the J gene TRBJ1-3, with 7 nucleotides matching TRBD1. The CDR3 is 14 amino acids. V lost 4 bases to trimming and J lost 2 bases; unmatched junction nucleotides: 2. The germline CDR1 and CDR2 sequences are MNHEY and SVGEGT. In nucleotides, the CDR3 is TGTGCCAGCAGTTCGACAGGGACTGGAAACACCATATATTTT. Translating gives CASSSTGTGNTIYF.

J is TRBJ2-7 and V is TRBV18; TRBD1 matches at 12 bases. The length of the CDR3 is 18 residues. J gave up 1 base and V 3 bases, and 10 bases lay outside the gene matches. Germline-derived CDR1 and CDR2 are KGHSH and LQKENI. The CDR3 DNA follows: TGTGCCAGCTCACCTCTAACCGGGACAGGGGGCGAGTCCTACGAGCAGTACTTC. Translated, it gives CASSPLTGTGGESYEQYF.

This clone was detected a few times. The chain employs TRBV5-4 and TRBJ1-2; D gene unclear. The germline gives CDR1 SGHNT, CDR2 YYREEE (reference sequence). The CDR3 covers 13 residues. V shed 0 bases and J shed 4 bases, with 7 bases lying between them. For the CDR3, the DNA is TGTGCCAGCAGCTTGGACAGTCTCTATGGCTACACCTTC. This sequence encodes CASSLDSLYGYTF.

The genes are TRBV29-1 and TRBJ2-6; TRBD1 aligns across 7 bases. The CDR3 contains 14 residues. Germline CDR1 and CDR2: SQVTM and ANQGSEA. V shed 6 bases, J shed 0 bases, and the junction held 2 bases outside the gene matches. CDR3 DNA: TGCAGCGTAGGGGGCTCCTCTGGGGCCAACGTCCTGACTTTC. The encoded protein is CSVGGSSGANVLTF. The whole variable domain, filled in from reference TRBV29-1 and TRBJ2-6, reads SAVISQKPSRDICQRGTSLTIQCQVDSQVTMMFWYRQQPGQSLTLIATANQGSEATYESGFVIDKFPISRPNLTFSTLTVSNMSPEDSSIYLCSVGGSSGANVLTFGAGSRLTVL.

V usage is TRBV18 and J usage is TRBJ2-2, with 7 bases aligning to TRBD1. Trimming removed 2 bases from V and 4 bases from J; junction bases left unmatched: 4. The germline V gene encodes CDR1 KGHSH and CDR2 LQKENI. The CDR3 consists of 15 residues. CDR3 amino acids: CASSPARGPTGELFF. CDR3 DNA sequence: TGTGCCAGCTCACCAGCGAGGGGGCCCACCGGGGAGCTGTTTTTT.

V gene TRBV10-1 combines with J gene TRBJ2-1, with TRBD2 matching over 10 bases. The CDR3 runs 15 residues. Losses at the gene ends were 4 bases for V and 7 bases for J; bases not matched to a gene: 7. Germline V gene lookup returns CDR1 WNHNN and CDR2 SYGVQD (reference sequence). The CDR3 sequence is CASSASGGAGNEQFF. The CDR3 DNA reads TGCGCCAGCAGTGCCAGCGGGGGGGCCGGGAATGAGCAGTTCTTC.

J is TRBJ1-1 and V is TRBV6-2 or TRBV6-3; D gene uncertain. V lost 0 bases and J 8 bases, leaving 13 bases between the germline ends. CDR3 length equals 14 residues. The germline gives CDR1 MNHEY, CDR2 SVGEGT. The CDR3 region has the DNA TGTGCCAGCAGTTACTCGAGTGCTGAAAGAGAAGCTTTCTTT. It translates to CASSYSSAEREAFF.

This chain links TRBV12-5 with TRBJ1-1, with D possibly TRBD1 on 5 matching bases. CDR1 and CDR2 from the germline V gene are LGHNT and FRNRAP. The CDR3 consists of 15 residues. Trimming pared 3 bases from V and 0 bases from J, leaving 11 bases between. CDR3 nucleotides: TGTGCTAGTGGTTTCCTTACAGGAGTGAACACTGAAGCTTTCTTT. Translation gives CASGFLTGVNTEAFF.